This T cell receptor (beta chain) was sequenced during a study of T cell clones after liver transplantation. The germline V gene encodes CDR1 LNHDA and CDR2 SQIVND (reference sequence). The CDR3 covers 14 residues. Trimming took 5 bases from V and 5 from J; bases not matched to a gene: 6. TCRdb's table, derived via immunoSEQ multiplex PCR, lists solely in-frame clones and lacks some. The sample has 70,000 or so clones; nearly 95% are singletons. The TCR originated in a human patient who received a liver transplant. Some T cells may be graft donor cells. The sequencing here drew on CD4+ T cells from blood, taken roughly 25 months after liver transplant. The V gene is TRBV19, the J gene TRBJ1-1, with 9 bases fitting TRBD1. The CDR3 spells CASSPRDRETEAFF. CDR3 nucleotides: TGTGCCAGTAGTCCTAGGGACAGGGAGACTGAAGCTTTCTTT.